The 21 T cell receptor beta chains in this list originate from one sample, sequenced in a study of control samples from healthy donors and cancer patients. Only in-frame clones appear in the TCRdb table, and some are missing; sequencing was by immunoSEQ multiplex PCR. The data hold over 100,000 clones, with roughly 84% observed a single time. Material: blood. Receptor source: a man aged 50 to 59 in good health.

This chain joins TRBV6-1 and TRBJ1-2; no clear D. The CDR3 has 14 amino acids. With 1 base removed from V and 7 bases from J, the gap between germline ends came to 13 bases. Germline CDR1 MNHNS, CDR2 SASEGT. The CDR3 DNA is TGTGCCAGCAGTGAAGGTGGCTCTTTCACTGGCTACACCTTC. Translating it yields CASSEGGSFTGYTF.

This clone was detected only once. The chain has TRBV25-1 and TRBJ1-1, with 10 bases matching TRBD1. Germline CDR1 reads MGHDK; CDR2 reads SYGVNS. The CDR3 covers 16 residues. After removal of 4 bases from V and 6 bases from J, the junction contained 11 bases not matched to a gene. CDR3 in amino acids: CASSGIPGQGTAEAFF. The CDR3 DNA reads TGTGCCAGCAGTGGAATTCCGGGACAGGGGACCGCTGAAGCTTTCTTT.

Of note for this clone: At the DNA level, this CDR3 is encoded by other sequences in the same sample as well. This rearrangement joins TRBV6-5 to TRBJ2-1; no clear D. Germline CDR1 MNHEY, CDR2 SVGAGI. V shed 9 bases and J shed 5 bases, with 8 bases lying between them. The CDR3 has 11 residues. CDR3 coding DNA: TGTGCCAGTGGCCGGGACAATGAGCAGTTCTTC. The encoded protein is CASGRDNEQFF.

The rearrangement joins TRBV7-9 to TRBJ2-5; D unresolved. The germline CDR1 and CDR2 sequences are SEHNR and FQNEAQ (reference sequence). The CDR3 sequence is 13 residues long. The ends were cut back, 2 bases at V and 2 bases at J, with 6 bases in the middle. As DNA, the CDR3 is TGTGCCAGCAGCTTAATGGCACAAGAGACCCAGTACTTC. Its translation: CASSLMAQETQYF. The entire variable domain, with the rest obtained from reference TRBV7-9 and TRBJ2-5, is as follows: DTGVSQNPRHKITKRGQNVTFRCDPISEHNRLYWYRQTLGQGPEFLTYFQNEAQLEKSRLLSDRFSAERPKGSFSTLEIQRTEQGDSAMYLCASSLMAQETQYFGPGTRLLVL.

This chain links TRBV24-1 with TRBJ2-1, with 10 bases lining up with TRBD1. Trimming took 11 bases from V and 3 from J; bases not matched to a gene: 6. Germline CDR1 is KGHDR and CDR2 is SFDVKD. This CDR3 has 14 residues. CDR3 nucleotides: TGTGCCATAGAAAGGACAGGGGGCTACAATGAGCAGTTCTTC. It is translated as CAIERTGGYNEQFF.

The CDR3 DNA is TGTGCCAGCAGCGTAGCATGGGGGTCAGGGGAGCAGTACTTC. This sequence encodes CASSVAWGSGEQYF. V gene TRBV9 combines with J gene TRBJ2-7; D tentatively fits TRBD1 or TRBD2 (5 bases each). V was trimmed by 0 bases and J by 7 bases, leaving 14 bases between them. CDR3 length: 14 residues. Germline CDR1 reads SGDLS; CDR2 reads YYNGEE. Full variable domain (rest looked up from reference TRBV9 and TRBJ2-7): DSGVTQTPKHLITATGQRVTLRCSPRSGDLSVYWYQQSLDQGLQFLIQYYNGEERAKGNILERFSAQQFPDLHSELNLSSLELGDSALYFCASSVAWGSGEQYFGPGTRLTVT.

V is TRBV7-7 and J is TRBJ2-3; tentatively, D is TRBD2 (5 bases). The germline V gene encodes CDR1 SSHAT and CDR2 FNYEAQ (reference sequence). The ends were cut back, 4 bases at V and 3 bases at J, with 20 bases in the middle. The CDR3 loop spans 17 amino acids. Here the CDR3 DNA reads TGTGCCAGCAGCTACTCACACCCAGCGGTCGGAACAGATACGCAGTATTTT. Amino acids: CASSYSHPAVGTDTQYF.

The chain carries TRBV9 and TRBJ1-5, with 8 bases aligning to TRBD1. Germline V gene lookup returns CDR1 SGDLS and CDR2 YYNGEE. This CDR3 comprises 15 residues. After removal of 4 bases from V and 6 bases from J, the junction contained 9 bases not matched to a gene. CDR3 sequence: CASSLGTGWTQPQHF. The CDR3 DNA reads TGTGCCAGCAGCTTAGGGACAGGATGGACTCAGCCCCAGCATTTT.

The chain is built from TRBV29-1 and TRBJ2-1; the D is unclear. The V gene's germline CDR1 is SQVTM and CDR2 ANQGSEA. This CDR3 is 13 amino acids long. V was cut by 3 bases and J by 10 bases, with 16 bases left in between. The CDR3 loop is CSVDDLKHVEQFF. The DNA of the CDR3 is TGCAGCGTTGACGATCTTAAACACGTGGAGCAGTTCTTC.

The genes are TRBV27 and TRBJ2-7, with a possible D match to TRBD1 (6 bases). The CDR3 consists of 13 residues. Deletions cut 3 bases from V and 3 bases from J, with 9 bases between. Per the germline V gene, CDR1 is MNHEY and CDR2 is SMNVEV (reference sequence). CDR3 protein: CASSFETGYEQYF. In nucleotides, the CDR3 is TGTGCCAGCAGTTTCGAGACAGGCTACGAGCAGTACTTC.

The V and J genes are TRBV28 and TRBJ1-4, with 7 nucleotides matching TRBD1. In germline, CDR1 is MDHEN, CDR2 SYDVKM. This CDR3 comprises 14 residues. The V segment lost 3 bases and the J segment 7 bases; nucleotides outside the gene matches: 5. The CDR3 reads CASSLQGVVEKLFF. The CDR3 DNA reads as TGTGCCAGCAGTTTGCAGGGGGTGGTTGAAAAACTGTTTTTT.

J is TRBJ2-6 and V is TRBV4-1; 10 positions agree with TRBD1. The CDR3 contains 20 residues. CDR1 and CDR2 (germline): MGHRA, YSYEKL. Trimming cost V 3 bases and J 4 bases; bases outside gene matches: 15. As DNA, the CDR3 is TGCGCCAGCAGCCAGAAACGCGGGACAGGGGATCGTCGAGGGGCCAACGTCCTGACTTTC. It yields the protein CASSQKRGTGDRRGANVLTF.

In this sample, this clone turned up once. The gene calls are TRBV2 and TRBJ2-1; D remains unclear. Trimming shortened V by 7 bases and J by 7 bases, and 11 bases separated the two germline ends. Germline lookup yields CDR1 SNHLY and CDR2 FYNNEI. The CDR3 is 12 amino acids. The DNA of the CDR3 is TGTGCCAGCATCGGCTTTGCGAATGAGCAGTTCTTC. This translates into CASIGFANEQFF.

V gene TRBV24-1 combines with J gene TRBJ1-2, with D perhaps TRBD1 (5 bases). CDR1 and CDR2 from the germline V gene are KGHDR and SFDVKD. With 5 bases removed from V and 8 bases from J, the gap between germline ends came to 17 bases. The CDR3 totals 14 residues. The CDR3 sequence is CATSGAGGEGGYTF. The CDR3 bases are TGTGCCACCAGTGGCGCCGGAGGGGAAGGCGGCTACACCTTC.

This clone has just one count. The V call is TRBV20-1, the J call TRBJ2-3; D is ambiguous. With 3 bases removed from V and 6 bases from J, the gap between germline ends came to 4 bases. Germline CDR1 and CDR2: DFQATT and SNEGSKA (reference sequence). The CDR3 consists of 10 residues. The CDR3 DNA follows: TGCAGTGCTAGCGTGGATACGCAGTATTTT. It yields the protein CSASVDTQYF.

CDR3 DNA: TGTGCCAGCAGTCCGGGACAGGGTTTTGCCGGGGAGCTGTTTTTT. Its protein is CASSPGQGFAGELFF. V usage is TRBV9 and J usage is TRBJ2-2; the match to TRBD1 covers 9 bases. With V trimmed by 5 bases and J by 6 bases, 8 bases remained unmatched. CDR1 and CDR2 (germline): SGDLS, YYNGEE. This CDR3 comprises 15 residues.

The rearrangement joins TRBV5-1 to TRBJ2-1; TRBD2 is a possible D gene (7 bases). The germline V gene has CDR1 SGHRS and CDR2 YFSETQ. Trimming shortened V by 0 bases and J by 9 bases, and 16 bases separated the two germline ends. The CDR3 runs 15 residues. The CDR3 region is CASSLEFAGAGEQFF. The CDR3 bases are TGCGCCAGCAGCTTGGAATTTGCGGGGGCGGGTGAGCAGTTCTTC.

V is TRBV30 and J is TRBJ1-6; D not certain. Germline lookup yields CDR1 GTSNPN and CDR2 SVGIG (reference sequence). V gave up 1 base and J gave up 7 bases, with 8 bases separating them. The CDR3 consists of 13 residues. The CDR3 sequence is CAWSEEENSPLHF. In DNA, the CDR3 is TGTGCCTGGAGTGAGGAGGAGAATTCACCCCTCCACTTT.

J is TRBJ1-5 and V is TRBV10-1; D remains unclear. This CDR3 is built from 13 residues. Trimming removed 2 bases from V and 11 bases from J, with 13 bases in between. Germline V CDR1 and CDR2: WNHNN, SYGVQD (reference sequence). CDR3 loop: CASSEAPEAAQHF. The CDR3 coding sequence is TGCGCCAGCAGTGAGGCCCCTGAAGCAGCCCAGCATTTT.

This chain links TRBV12-3 or TRBV12-4 with TRBJ2-7; D remains ambiguous. Trimming pared 1 base from V and 7 bases from J, leaving 8 bases between. The CDR3 spans 12 residues. The CDR3 protein is CASSLGSREQYF. As DNA, the CDR3 is TGTGCCAGCAGTTTAGGGAGTCGAGAGCAGTACTTC.

V and J are TRBV7-9 and TRBJ1-2; D gene unclear. Germline V gives CDR1 SEHNR, CDR2 FQNEAQ (reference sequence). This CDR3 comprises 13 residues. V lost 10 bases and J 2 bases, leaving 14 bases between the germline ends. The CDR3 sequence is CATTGPGNYGYTF. CDR3 in DNA: TGTGCCACCACGGGCCCGGGCAACTATGGCTACACCTTC. The variable domain in full, with the rest retrieved from reference TRBV7-9 and TRBJ1-2, is DTGVSQNPRHKITKRGQNVTFRCDPISEHNRLYWYRQTLGQGPEFLTYFQNEAQLEKSRLLSDRFSAERPKGSFSTLEIQRTEQGDSAMYLCATTGPGNYGYTFGSGTRLTVV.